The 31 T cell receptor beta chains below were found in one sample sequenced in a study of T cells after posttransplantation cyclophosphamide (dated by TCRdb to about 2016). Library construction relied on the immunoSEQ multiplex PCR assay. Held by TCRdb, this immuneACCESS table contains in-frame sequences only and omits some clones. Under half of the omission traces to an unresolved V gene where checked; the cause of the rest is unknown. The sample table holds about 52,000 clones, of which roughly 94% were seen once. The leading ten clones occupy around 2.8% of the sample. Sequencing used PBMCs. These receptors came from a woman in her thirties in good health and a related stem cell transplant donor.

The rearrangement links TRBV9 to TRBJ2-7; D remains unclear. This CDR3 region has 13 residues. Germline loops: CDR1 SGDLS, CDR2 YYNGEE. V lost 2 bases to trimming and J lost 2 bases, with 8 bases between them. DNA of the CDR3: TGTGCCAGCAGCGTCGCGGAGACCTACGAGCAGTACTTC. Its translation is CASSVAETYEQYF.

The rearrangement joins TRBV7-3 to TRBJ2-1, with 8 bases lining up with TRBD1. Germline trimming cut 5 bases from V and 2 bases from J; bases unmatched to any gene: 5. This CDR3 contains 15 residues. The germline V gene has CDR1 SGHTA and CDR2 FQGTGA. CDR3 in DNA: TGTGCCAGCAGCGTATGGGACAGGCCCTACAATGAGCAGTTCTTC. Protein product: CASSVWDRPYNEQFF.

This clone was found once. This chain links TRBV5-6 with TRBJ2-2, with 10 bases lining up with TRBD1. The V and J ends lost 4 bases and 6 bases, in that order; junction bases with no gene match: 6. Per the germline V gene, CDR1 is SGHDT and CDR2 is YYEEEE. There are 15 residues in the CDR3. The CDR3 loop reads CASSRDRGGSGELFF. The DNA of the CDR3 is TGTGCCAGCAGCCGGGACAGGGGCGGGTCCGGGGAGCTGTTTTTT.

In DNA, the CDR3 is TGTGCCAGCAGTGAAGTAGCCCTTCCAGACACTGAAGCTTTCTTT. Its protein is CASSEVALPDTEAFF. This chain connects TRBV2 to TRBJ1-1; D is ambiguous. The germline V and J ends were trimmed by 1 base and 3 bases, with 12 bases remaining between them. This CDR3 contains 15 residues. Germline values: CDR1 SNHLY, CDR2 FYNNEI.

The gene calls are TRBV4-2 and TRBJ2-2, with 9 positions matching TRBD2. Germline V gene sequence: CDR1 LGHNA, CDR2 YNFKEQ. The CDR3 runs 18 residues. V was clipped by 3 bases and J by 3 bases; unmatched bases: 11. The CDR3 DNA reads as TGTGCCAGCAGCCAGACCAAGACTAGCGGTTTGCACACCGGGGAGCTGTTTTTT. Its translation: CASSQTKTSGLHTGELFF.

The chain couples TRBV28 to TRBJ1-1; maybe TRBD1 (5 bases). V dropped 5 bases and J dropped 8 bases, with 12 bases sitting between them. From germline, CDR1 is MDHEN and CDR2 SYDVKM. The CDR3 is made up of 12 amino acids. CDR3 nucleotides: TGTGCCAGCAGTCCTAAGACAGAGGAAGCTTTCTTT. Translating it yields CASSPKTEEAFF.

The chain has TRBV6-5 and TRBJ1-1, with 7 nucleotides matching TRBD1. CDR3 size: 14 residues. J gave up 7 bases and V 2 bases, and 7 bases lay outside the gene matches. Germline lookup yields CDR1 MNHEY and CDR2 SVGAGI. The CDR3 reads CASSYTIQGGEAFF. The DNA for the CDR3 is TGTGCCAGCAGTTACACTATTCAGGGGGGTGAAGCTTTCTTT.

V is TRBV5-1 and J is TRBJ2-3; weak D call: TRBD2 (5 bases). The CDR3 has 16 residues. From germline, CDR1 is SGHRS and CDR2 YFSETQ. V was shortened by 0 bases and J by 3 bases, with 14 bases between the two germline ends. CDR3 sequence: CASSLGLAEGTDTQYF. In nucleotides, the CDR3 is TGCGCCAGCAGCTTGGGGCTAGCAGAGGGTACAGATACGCAGTATTTT.

Turning to this clone: The junction does not match germline at one end; this may be a read error. V and J are TRBV28 and TRBJ1-3, with D perhaps TRBD1 (5 bases). The germline V gene has CDR1 MDHEN and CDR2 SYDVKM. There are 13 residues in the CDR3. This CDR3 is CASSPSWGEGKHF. As DNA, the CDR3 is TGTGCCAGCAGTCCATCCTGGGGGGAGGGCAAACATTTT.

This chain links TRBV4-1 with TRBJ2-3; D remains unclear. This CDR3 has 12 amino acids. In germline, CDR1 is MGHRA, CDR2 YSYEKL. V was shortened by 1 base and J by 6 bases, with 5 bases between the two germline ends. The CDR3 sequence is CASSQVVDTQYF. CDR3 bases: TGCGCCAGCAGCCAAGTCGTGGATACGCAGTATTTT.

The CDR3 sequence: CASNEGQPGELFF. The CDR3 coding sequence is TGCGCCAGCAACGAGGGTCAACCCGGGGAGCTGTTTTTT. The chain has TRBV10-1 and TRBJ2-2, with D possibly TRBD2 on 5 matching bases. Germline V gene data show CDR1 as WNHNN and CDR2 as SYGVQD (reference sequence). The CDR3 spans 13 residues. V lost 7 bases and J 6 bases, leaving 12 bases between the germline ends.

The chain employs TRBV30 and TRBJ1-5; D perhaps matches TRBD1 (5 bases). The CDR3 extends over 15 amino acids. Germline loops: CDR1 GTSNPN, CDR2 SVGIG (reference sequence). Trimming removed 2 bases at V and 1 base at J, with 12 bases between. The CDR3 loop is CAWSTRQRSNQPQHF. In DNA form, the CDR3 reads TGTGCCTGGAGTACAAGACAGAGAAGCAATCAGCCCCAGCATTTT.

The J gene is TRBJ1-2, the V gene TRBV9; 9 positions match TRBD1. Germline CDR1 reads SGDLS; CDR2 reads YYNGEE. V shed 2 bases and J 2 bases; nucleotides not matched to a gene: 4. The CDR3 runs 15 residues. The CDR3: CASSVGQGVNYGYTF. Here the CDR3 DNA reads TGTGCCAGCAGCGTGGGACAGGGAGTAAACTATGGCTACACCTTC.

The rearrangement uses TRBV5-4 and TRBJ1-2; D unclear. Deletions cut 0 bases from V and 7 bases from J, with 16 bases between. Germline V lookup: CDR1 SGHNT, CDR2 YYREEE (reference sequence). CDR3 size: 15 residues. The CDR3 loop is CASSLGHPISGGYTF. CDR3 coding DNA: TGTGCCAGCAGCTTGGGACACCCCATATCAGGTGGCTACACCTTC.

A single count supports this clone. V and J are TRBV2 and TRBJ2-5; TRBD1 might be the D (7 bases). Germline CDR1 reads SNHLY; CDR2 reads FYNNEI. The CDR3 consists of 15 residues. V gave up 6 bases and J gave up 1 base, with 15 bases separating them. DNA for the CDR3: TGTGCCAGCAGGAGACAGGGAGGCCCCCAAGAGACCCAGTACTTC. Residues: CASRRQGGPQETQYF. The whole variable domain, remainder taken from reference TRBV2 and TRBJ2-5, is EPEVTQTPSHQVTQMGQEVILRCVPISNHLYFYWYRQILGQKVEFLVSFYNNEISEKSEIFDDQFSVERPDGSNFTLKIRSTKLEDSAMYFCASRRQGGPQETQYFGPGTRLLVL.

The V and J genes are TRBV19 and TRBJ1-3; D uncertain. This CDR3 contains 15 residues. Trimming took off 1 base at V and 0 bases at J, with 7 bases between the two ends. Germline CDR1 and CDR2: LNHDA and SQIVND (reference sequence). CDR3 region: CASSIGAGSGNTIYF. CDR3 DNA sequence: TGTGCCAGTAGTATAGGGGCAGGCTCTGGAAACACCATATATTTT.

This chain links TRBV7-6 with TRBJ1-2; 9 bases line up with TRBD1. Per germline, CDR1 SGHVS and CDR2 FNYEAQ. CDR3 size: 15 residues. J gave up 4 bases and V 5 bases, and 8 bases lay outside the gene matches. CDR3 sequence (DNA): TGTGCCAGCAGCCCGAGGACAGGGGATGGCTATGGCTACACCTTC. Translated, it gives CASSPRTGDGYGYTF.

As DNA, the CDR3 is TGCGCCAGCAGCTCTGGGACTAGCGGGGCAGATACGCAGTATTTT. This gives the protein CASSSGTSGADTQYF. The chain links TRBV5-1 to TRBJ2-3; 13 positions match TRBD2. CDR3 length equals 15 residues. J lost 4 bases, V lost 3 bases, and 2 bases had no gene match. Germline values: CDR1 SGHRS, CDR2 YFSETQ.

Written as DNA, the CDR3 is TGTGCCAGCAGCTGGGACAGCCAAGAGACCCAGTACTTC. Encoded protein: CASSWDSQETQYF. This rearrangement joins TRBV5-6 to TRBJ2-5; 7 bases align to TRBD1. The V gene end was trimmed by 3 bases and the J gene end by 1 base; junction bases not matched to a gene: 0. The CDR3 has 13 amino acids. Germline CDR1 reads SGHDT; CDR2 reads YYEEEE.

The chain uses TRBV5-1 and TRBJ2-7, with no clear D. Germline values: CDR1 SGHRS, CDR2 YFSETQ. The V end was cut by 1 base, the J end by 0 bases, with 11 bases between. The CDR3 runs 15 residues. This chain's CDR3 is CASSLWPGPSYEQYF. The CDR3 region has the DNA TGCGCCAGCAGCTTGTGGCCGGGTCCCTCCTACGAGCAGTACTTC. Using reference TRBV5-1 and TRBJ2-7 for the parts outside the CDR3, the full variable domain is KAGVTQTPRYLIKTRGQQVTLSCSPISGHRSVSWYQQTPGQGLQFLFEYFSETQRNKGNFPGRFSGRQFSNSRSEMNVSTLELGDSALYLCASSLWPGPSYEQYFGPGTRLTVT.

The chain links TRBV9 to TRBJ2-4; D is unclear. The length of the CDR3 is 13 residues. From germline, CDR1 is SGDLS and CDR2 YYNGEE. V was shortened by 2 bases and J by 6 bases, with 9 bases between the two germline ends. CDR3 nucleotides: TGTGCCAGCAGCGTTACAGTTGGAAACATTCAGTACTTC. Encoded protein: CASSVTVGNIQYF.

The rearrangement joins TRBV13 to TRBJ2-1, with D hard to call. Germline-derived CDR1 and CDR2 are PRHDT and FYEKMQ (reference sequence). The CDR3 has 14 amino acids. Trimming took 5 bases from V and 5 from J, leaving 13 bases between them. For the CDR3, the DNA is TGTGCCAGCAGCCCGCTTGGAACTAACAATGAGCAGTTCTTC. It encodes CASSPLGTNNEQFF.

The chain links TRBV4-1 to TRBJ1-1, with 7 bases matching TRBD1. Germline lookup yields CDR1 MGHRA and CDR2 YSYEKL. V dropped 6 bases and J dropped 1; count of bases not matched to a gene: 14. This CDR3 is built from 17 residues. CDR3 in amino acids: CASRPSNRGKGNTEAFF. The CDR3, as DNA: TGCGCCAGCAGACCTTCTAACAGGGGAAAGGGGAACACTGAAGCTTTCTTT.

The chain combines TRBV11-1 with TRBJ1-1, with D unresolved. In germline, CDR1 is SGHAT, CDR2 FQDESV (reference sequence). The CDR3 sequence is 14 residues long. V was pared by 5 bases and J by 3 bases, with 13 bases between. CDR3 in amino acids: CASSPRWADTEAFF. DNA for the CDR3: TGTGCCAGCAGCCCACGGTGGGCCGACACTGAAGCTTTCTTT.

This rearrangement joins TRBV7-9 to TRBJ2-3; TRBD1 agrees at 9 bases. The CDR3 length is 15 residues. Germline-derived CDR1 and CDR2 are SEHNR and FQNEAQ (reference sequence). With V trimmed by 4 bases and J by 1 base, 3 bases remained unmatched. The CDR3 nucleotides read TGTGCCAGCAGCTACAGGGGGCTGGGCACAGATACGCAGTATTTT. It is translated as CASSYRGLGTDTQYF. Drawing the rest from reference TRBV7-9 and TRBJ2-3, the complete variable domain is DTGVSQNPRHKITKRGQNVTFRCDPISEHNRLYWYRQTLGQGPEFLTYFQNEAQLEKSRLLSDRFSAERPKGSFSTLEIQRTEQGDSAMYLCASSYRGLGTDTQYFGPGTRLTVL.

J is TRBJ2-7 and V is TRBV12-5; 16 bases map to TRBD2. Germline values: CDR1 LGHNT, CDR2 FRNRAP. Trimming took 0 bases from V and 4 from J; bases not matched to a gene: 3. This CDR3 spans 17 amino acids. The CDR3 coding sequence is TGTGCTAGTGGTTTGGTACTGGGACTAGCGGGGGGGTACGAGCAGTACTTC. Protein product: CASGLVLGLAGGYEQYF.

V is TRBV4-3 and J is TRBJ2-7; TRBD1 matches 8 bases. This CDR3 contains 15 residues. Germline values: CDR1 LGHNA, CDR2 YSLEER. V was pared by 1 base and J by 5 bases, with 7 bases of the junction left unmatched. This CDR3 reads CASSQGRTGFHEQYF. The CDR3 nucleotides read TGCGCCAGCAGCCAAGGGCGGACAGGGTTCCACGAGCAGTACTTC.

The gene calls are TRBV2 and TRBJ2-7; 8 nucleotides line up with TRBD2. J gave up 1 base and V 3 bases, and 8 bases lay outside the gene matches. Germline V gives CDR1 SNHLY, CDR2 FYNNEI. The CDR3 loop spans 16 amino acids. The CDR3 is CASSDPRTSRSYEQYF. In DNA form, the CDR3 reads TGTGCCAGCAGTGACCCTAGGACTAGCAGGTCCTACGAGCAGTACTTC.

V is TRBV15 and J is TRBJ1-1; no definite D call. Germline CDR1 reads LNHNV; CDR2 reads YYDKDF (reference sequence). Trimming took 5 bases from V and 0 from J, leaving 10 bases between them. This CDR3 comprises 14 residues. Written as DNA, the CDR3 is TGTGCCACCAGCGGAGGTGCGGTGAACACTGAAGCTTTCTTT. Amino acid sequence: CATSGGAVNTEAFF. Drawing the rest from reference TRBV15 and TRBJ1-1, the complete variable domain is DAMVIQNPRYQVTQFGKPVTLSCSQTLNHNVMYWYQQKSSQAPKLLFHYYDKDFNNEADTPDNFQSRRPNTSFCFLDIRSPGLGDTAMYLCATSGGAVNTEAFFGQGTRLTVV.

In DNA form, the CDR3 reads TGTGCCAGTAGTATCCGAGAATCCCTCCACTTT. Amino acids: CASSIRESLHF. The genes are TRBV19 and TRBJ1-6, with no clear D. Deletions cut 3 bases from V and 14 bases from J, with 8 bases between. Germline CDR1 reads LNHDA; CDR2 reads SQIVND (reference sequence). The length of the CDR3 is 11 residues. Supplemented by reference TRBV19 and TRBJ1-6, the full variable domain reads DGGITQSPKYLFRKEGQNVTLSCEQNLNHDAMYWYRQDPGQGLRLIYYSQIVNDFQKGDIAEGYSVSREKKESFPLTVTSAQKNPTAFYLCASSIRESLHFGNGTRLTVT.

V and J are TRBV7-8 and TRBJ1-5; a weak D match, TRBD1 (5 bases). Looked up from germline, CDR1 is SGHVS and CDR2 is FQNEAQ. Trimming stripped 6 bases from V and 0 bases from J, with 9 bases between. The CDR3 is made up of 14 amino acids. In nucleotides, the CDR3 is TGTGCCAGCAGTCAGACAGATAGCAATCAGCCCCAGCATTTT. Its protein product is CASSQTDSNQPQHF.